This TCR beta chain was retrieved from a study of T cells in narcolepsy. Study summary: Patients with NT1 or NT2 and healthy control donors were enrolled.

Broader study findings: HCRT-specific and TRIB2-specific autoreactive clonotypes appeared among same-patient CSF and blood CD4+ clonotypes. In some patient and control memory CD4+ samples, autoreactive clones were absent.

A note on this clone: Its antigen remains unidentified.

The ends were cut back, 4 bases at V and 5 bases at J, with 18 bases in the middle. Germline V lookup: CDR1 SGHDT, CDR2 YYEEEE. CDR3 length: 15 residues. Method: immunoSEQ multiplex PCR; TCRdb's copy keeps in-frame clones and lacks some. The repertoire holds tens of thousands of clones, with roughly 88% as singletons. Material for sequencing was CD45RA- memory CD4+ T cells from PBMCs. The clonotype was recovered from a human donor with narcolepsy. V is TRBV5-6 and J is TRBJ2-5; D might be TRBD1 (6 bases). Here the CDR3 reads CASSRPGAARETQYF. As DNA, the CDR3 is TGTGCCAGCAGCCGACCAGGGGCAGCGCGGGAGACCCAGTACTTC.